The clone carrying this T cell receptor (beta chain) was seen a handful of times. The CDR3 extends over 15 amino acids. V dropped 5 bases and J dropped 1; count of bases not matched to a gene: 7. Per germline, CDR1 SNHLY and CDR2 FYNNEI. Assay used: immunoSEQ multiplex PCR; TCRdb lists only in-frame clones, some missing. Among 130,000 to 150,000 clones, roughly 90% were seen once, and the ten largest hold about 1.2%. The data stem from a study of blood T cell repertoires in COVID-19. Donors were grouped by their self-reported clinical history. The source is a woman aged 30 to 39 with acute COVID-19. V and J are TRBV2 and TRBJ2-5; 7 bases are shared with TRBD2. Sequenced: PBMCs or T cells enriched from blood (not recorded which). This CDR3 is CASSRDYISQETQYF. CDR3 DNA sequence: TGTGCCAGCAGTCGGGACTATATTTCCCAAGAGACCCAGTACTTC.